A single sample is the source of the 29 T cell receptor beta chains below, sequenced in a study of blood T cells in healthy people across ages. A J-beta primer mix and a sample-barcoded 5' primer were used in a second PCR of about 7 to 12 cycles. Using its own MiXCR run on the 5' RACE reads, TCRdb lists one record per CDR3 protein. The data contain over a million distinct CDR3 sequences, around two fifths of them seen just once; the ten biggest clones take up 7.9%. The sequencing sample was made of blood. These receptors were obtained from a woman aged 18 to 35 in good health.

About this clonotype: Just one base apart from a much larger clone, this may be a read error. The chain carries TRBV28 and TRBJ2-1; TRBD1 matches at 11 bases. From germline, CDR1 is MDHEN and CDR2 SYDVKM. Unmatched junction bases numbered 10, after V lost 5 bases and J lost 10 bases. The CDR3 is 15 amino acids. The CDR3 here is CASSKGTGGSYEQFF. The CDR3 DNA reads TGTGCCAGCAGTAAGGGGACAGGGGGGTCCTACGAGCAGTTCTTC.

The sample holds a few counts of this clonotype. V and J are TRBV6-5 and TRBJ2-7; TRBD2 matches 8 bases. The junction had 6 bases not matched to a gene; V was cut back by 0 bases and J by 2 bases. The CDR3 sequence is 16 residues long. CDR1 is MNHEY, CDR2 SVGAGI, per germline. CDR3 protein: CASSYSSSGPTYEQYF. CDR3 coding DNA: TGTGCCAGCAGTTACTCCTCTAGCGGGCCCACCTACGAGCAGTACTTC.

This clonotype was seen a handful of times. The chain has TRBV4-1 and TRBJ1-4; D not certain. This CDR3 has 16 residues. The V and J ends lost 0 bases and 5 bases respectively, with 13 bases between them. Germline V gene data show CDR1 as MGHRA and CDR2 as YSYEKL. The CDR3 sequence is CASSQDSRQPNEKLFF. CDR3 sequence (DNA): TGCGCCAGCAGCCAAGACAGTCGGCAGCCAAATGAAAAACTGTTTTTT.

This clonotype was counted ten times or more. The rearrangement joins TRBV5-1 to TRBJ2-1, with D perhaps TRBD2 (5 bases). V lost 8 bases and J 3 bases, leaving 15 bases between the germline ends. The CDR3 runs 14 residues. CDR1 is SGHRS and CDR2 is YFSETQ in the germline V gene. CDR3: CARKTSPHYNEQFF. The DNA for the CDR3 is TGCGCCAGGAAAACTAGTCCCCACTACAATGAGCAGTTCTTC.

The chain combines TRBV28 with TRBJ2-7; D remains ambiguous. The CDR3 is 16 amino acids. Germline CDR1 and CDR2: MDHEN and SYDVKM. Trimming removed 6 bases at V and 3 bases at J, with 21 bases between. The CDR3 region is CASSYGPSSLHYEQYF. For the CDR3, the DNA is TGTGCCAGCAGCTACGGACCCTCGAGTCTTCACTACGAGCAGTACTTC. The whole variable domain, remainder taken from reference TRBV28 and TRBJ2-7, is DVKVTQSSRYLVKRTGEKVFLECVQDMDHENMFWYRQDPGLGLRLIYFSYDVKMKEKGDIPEGYSVSREKKERFSLILESASTNQTSMYLCASSYGPSSLHYEQYFGPGTRLTVT.

The CDR3 nucleotides read TGCGCCAGCAGCTTCACCCGAATCCTTAATCCTAGCACTGAAGCTTTCTTT. Its protein is CASSFTRILNPSTEAFF. The chain links TRBV5-1 to TRBJ1-1; D is unclear. Germline lookup yields CDR1 SGHRS and CDR2 YFSETQ. V was shortened by 2 bases and J by 4 bases, with 21 bases between the two germline ends. The CDR3 spans 17 residues. The full variable domain, with the rest looked up from reference TRBV5-1 and TRBJ1-1, is KAGVTQTPRYLIKTRGQQVTLSCSPISGHRSVSWYQQTPGQGLQFLFEYFSETQRNKGNFPGRFSGRQFSNSRSEMNVSTLELGDSALYLCASSFTRILNPSTEAFFGQGTRLTVV.

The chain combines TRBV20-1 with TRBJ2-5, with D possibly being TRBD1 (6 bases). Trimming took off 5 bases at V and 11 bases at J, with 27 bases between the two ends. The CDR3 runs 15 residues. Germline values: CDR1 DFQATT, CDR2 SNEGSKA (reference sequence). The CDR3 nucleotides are TGCAGTGCTCCGTTGGTCGGGAAAGGGGGAAATGAGCAGTACTTC. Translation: CSAPLVGKGGNEQYF.

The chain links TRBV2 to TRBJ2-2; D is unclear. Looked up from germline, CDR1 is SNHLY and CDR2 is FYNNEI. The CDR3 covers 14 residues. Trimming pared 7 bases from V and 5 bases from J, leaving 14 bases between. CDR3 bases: TGTGCCAGCATGTTGAGTGTAGTGACCGGGGAGCTGTTTTTT. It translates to CASMLSVVTGELFF.

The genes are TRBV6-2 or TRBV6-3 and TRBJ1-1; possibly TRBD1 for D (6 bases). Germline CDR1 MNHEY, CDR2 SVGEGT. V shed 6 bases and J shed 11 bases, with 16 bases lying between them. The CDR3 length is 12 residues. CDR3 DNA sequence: TGTGCCAGCAGGTACGACGGCAGGGGCGCTTTCTTT. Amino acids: CASRYDGRGAFF.

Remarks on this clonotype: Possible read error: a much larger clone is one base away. The CDR3 DNA follows: TGTGCCAGCAGTCCGTGGGGGGGCAACACTAACACTGAAGCTTTCTTT. Translating gives CASSPWGGNTNTEAFF. V usage is TRBV12-3 or TRBV12-4 and J usage is TRBJ1-1; D is possibly TRBD1 (6 bases). Trimming left V 5 bases short and J 2 bases short, with 18 bases between. CDR3 size: 16 residues.

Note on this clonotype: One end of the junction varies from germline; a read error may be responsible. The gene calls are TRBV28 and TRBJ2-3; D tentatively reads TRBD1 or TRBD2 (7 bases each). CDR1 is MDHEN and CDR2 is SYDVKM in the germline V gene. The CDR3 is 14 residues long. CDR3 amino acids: CTSRPRGGTDTQYF. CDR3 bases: TGTACCAGCAGGCCCAGGGGGGGTACAGATACGCAGTATTTT.

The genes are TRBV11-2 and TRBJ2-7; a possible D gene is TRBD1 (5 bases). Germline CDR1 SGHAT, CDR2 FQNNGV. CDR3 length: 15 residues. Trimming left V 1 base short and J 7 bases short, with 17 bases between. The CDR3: CASSLGGASHNEQYF. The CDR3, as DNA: TGTGCCAGCAGCTTAGGTGGGGCTTCCCACAATGAGCAGTACTTC. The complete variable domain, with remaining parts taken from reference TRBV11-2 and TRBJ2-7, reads EAGVAQSPRYKIIEKRQSVAFWCNPISGHATLYWYQQILGQGPKLLIQFQNNGVVDDSQLPKDRFSAERLKGVDSTLKIQPAKLEDSAVYLCASSLGGASHNEQYFGPGTRLTVT.

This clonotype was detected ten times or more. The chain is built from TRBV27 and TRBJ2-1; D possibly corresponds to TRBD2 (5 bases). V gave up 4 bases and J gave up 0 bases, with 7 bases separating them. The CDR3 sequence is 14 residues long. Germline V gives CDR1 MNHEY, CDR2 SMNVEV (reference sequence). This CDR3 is CASSSGYSYNEQFF. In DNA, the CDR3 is TGTGCCAGCAGTTCGGGGTACTCCTACAATGAGCAGTTCTTC.

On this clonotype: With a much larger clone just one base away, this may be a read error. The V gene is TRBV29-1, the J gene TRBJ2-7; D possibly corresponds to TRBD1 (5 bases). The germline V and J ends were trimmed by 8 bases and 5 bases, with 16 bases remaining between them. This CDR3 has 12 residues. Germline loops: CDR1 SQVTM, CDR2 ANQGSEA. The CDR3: CSCQGGTHEQYF. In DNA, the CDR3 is TGCAGCTGTCAGGGTGGCACCCACGAGCAGTACTTC.

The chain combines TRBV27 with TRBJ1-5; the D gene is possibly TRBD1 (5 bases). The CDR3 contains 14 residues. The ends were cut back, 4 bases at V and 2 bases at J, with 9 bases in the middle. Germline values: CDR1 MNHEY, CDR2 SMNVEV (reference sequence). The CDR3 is CASSSLGGNQPQHF. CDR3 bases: TGTGCCAGCAGTTCCTTGGGGGGCAATCAGCCCCAGCATTTT.

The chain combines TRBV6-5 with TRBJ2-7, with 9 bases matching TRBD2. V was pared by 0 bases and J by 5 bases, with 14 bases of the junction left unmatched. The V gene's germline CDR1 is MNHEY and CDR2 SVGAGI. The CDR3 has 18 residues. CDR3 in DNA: TGTGCCAGCAGTTACTCGATAGTACCTAGCGGGAAGGACCACGAGCAGTACTTC. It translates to CASSYSIVPSGKDHEQYF.

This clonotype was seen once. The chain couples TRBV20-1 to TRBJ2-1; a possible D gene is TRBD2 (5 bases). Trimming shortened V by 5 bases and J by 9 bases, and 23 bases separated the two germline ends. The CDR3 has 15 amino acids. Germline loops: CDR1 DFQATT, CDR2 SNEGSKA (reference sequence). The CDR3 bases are TGCAGTGCTGGACCAGGAAGGGCTAGCTTCGGTGAGCAGTTCTTC. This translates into CSAGPGRASFGEQFF.

In DNA, the CDR3 is TGCAGCGTTGTAGGGACCGCACATGAGCAGTTCTTC. It translates to CSVVGTAHEQFF. The chain has TRBV29-1 and TRBJ2-1; D may be TRBD1 or TRBD2 (5 bases each). Trimming left V 4 bases short and J 8 bases short, with 12 bases between. Germline CDR1 and CDR2: SQVTM and ANQGSEA. CDR3 size: 12 residues.

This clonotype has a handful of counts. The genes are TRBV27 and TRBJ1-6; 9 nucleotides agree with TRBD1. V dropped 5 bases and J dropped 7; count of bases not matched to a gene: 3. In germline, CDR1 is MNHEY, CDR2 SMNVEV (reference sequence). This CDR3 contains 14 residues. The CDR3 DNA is TGTGCCAGCAGTACCGGGACAGGGAATTCACCCCTCCACTTT. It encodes CASSTGTGNSPLHF.

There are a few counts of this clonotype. CDR3 residues: CASRGTSENYEQYF. The CDR3 DNA reads as TGTGCCAGCAGGGGGACTAGCGAAAACTACGAGCAGTACTTC. The V gene is TRBV28, the J gene TRBJ2-7; 10 bases fit TRBD2. With 6 bases clipped from V and 3 bases from J, the junction kept 5 bases outside the gene matches. CDR3 length: 14 amino acids. CDR1 and CDR2 from the germline V gene are MDHEN and SYDVKM.

As DNA, the CDR3 is TGCAGTGCTAGAGATCTCGAGAGCGGGGGGCCCTACGAGCAGTACTTC. Translation gives CSARDLESGGPYEQYF. The rearrangement uses TRBV20-1 and TRBJ2-7; 9 nucleotides agree with TRBD2. Germline trimming cut 0 bases from V and 2 bases from J; bases unmatched to any gene: 8. CDR1 and CDR2 (germline): DFQATT, SNEGSKA (reference sequence). The CDR3 has 16 residues.

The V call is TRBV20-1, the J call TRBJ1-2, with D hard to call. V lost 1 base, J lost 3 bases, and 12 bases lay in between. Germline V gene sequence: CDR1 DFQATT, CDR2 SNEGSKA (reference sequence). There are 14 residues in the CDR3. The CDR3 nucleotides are TGCAGTGCTAGAGTAAGCAGATCAGACTATGGCTACACCTTC. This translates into CSARVSRSDYGYTF.

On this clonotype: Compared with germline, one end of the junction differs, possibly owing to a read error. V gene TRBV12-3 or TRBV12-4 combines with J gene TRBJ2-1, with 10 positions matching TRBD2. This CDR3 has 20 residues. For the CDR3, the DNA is TGTGCCGGCAGTTTAGGAGTTAGCGGGAGGAAGGCCCTATTTTACAATGAGCAGTTCTTC. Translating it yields CAGSLGVSGRKALFYNEQFF.

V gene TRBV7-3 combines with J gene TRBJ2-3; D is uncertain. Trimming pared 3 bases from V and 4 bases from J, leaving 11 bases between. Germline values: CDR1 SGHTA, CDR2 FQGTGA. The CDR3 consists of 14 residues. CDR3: CASSLEPSADTQYF. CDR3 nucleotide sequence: TGTGCCAGCAGCTTGGAACCGAGCGCAGATACGCAGTATTTT.

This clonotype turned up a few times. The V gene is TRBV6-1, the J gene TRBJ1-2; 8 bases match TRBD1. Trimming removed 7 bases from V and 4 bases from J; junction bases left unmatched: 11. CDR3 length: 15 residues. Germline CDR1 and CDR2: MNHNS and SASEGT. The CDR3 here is CASTPGQAVGYGYTF. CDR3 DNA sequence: TGTGCCAGCACCCCGGGACAGGCCGTTGGCTATGGCTACACCTTC.

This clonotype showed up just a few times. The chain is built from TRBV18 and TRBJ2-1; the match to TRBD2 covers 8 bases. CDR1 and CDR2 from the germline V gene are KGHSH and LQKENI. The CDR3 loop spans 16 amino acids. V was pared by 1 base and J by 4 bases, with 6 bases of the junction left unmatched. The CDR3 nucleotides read TGTGCCAGCTCACCACTCGAGACTAGCGTTTACAATGAGCAGTTCTTC. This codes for CASSPLETSVYNEQFF.

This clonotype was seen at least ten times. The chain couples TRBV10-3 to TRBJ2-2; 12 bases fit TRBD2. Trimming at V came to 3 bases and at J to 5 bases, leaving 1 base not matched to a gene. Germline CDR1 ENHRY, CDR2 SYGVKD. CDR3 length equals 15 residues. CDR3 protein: CAISELAGGTGELFF. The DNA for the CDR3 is TGTGCCATCAGTGAACTAGCGGGAGGAACCGGGGAGCTGTTTTTT.

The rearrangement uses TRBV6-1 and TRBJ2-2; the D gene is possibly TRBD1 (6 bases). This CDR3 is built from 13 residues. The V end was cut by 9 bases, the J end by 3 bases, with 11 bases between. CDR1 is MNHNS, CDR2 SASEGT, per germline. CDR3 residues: CASGGGYTGELFF. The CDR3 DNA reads TGTGCCAGTGGGGGCGGATACACCGGGGAGCTGTTTTTT.

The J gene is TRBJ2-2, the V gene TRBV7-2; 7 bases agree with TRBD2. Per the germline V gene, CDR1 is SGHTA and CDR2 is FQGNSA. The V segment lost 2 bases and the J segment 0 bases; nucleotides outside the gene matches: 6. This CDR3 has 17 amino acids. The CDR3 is CASSLTSLAANTGELFF. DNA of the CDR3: TGTGCCAGCAGCTTAACTTCCCTAGCGGCGAACACCGGGGAGCTGTTTTTT.